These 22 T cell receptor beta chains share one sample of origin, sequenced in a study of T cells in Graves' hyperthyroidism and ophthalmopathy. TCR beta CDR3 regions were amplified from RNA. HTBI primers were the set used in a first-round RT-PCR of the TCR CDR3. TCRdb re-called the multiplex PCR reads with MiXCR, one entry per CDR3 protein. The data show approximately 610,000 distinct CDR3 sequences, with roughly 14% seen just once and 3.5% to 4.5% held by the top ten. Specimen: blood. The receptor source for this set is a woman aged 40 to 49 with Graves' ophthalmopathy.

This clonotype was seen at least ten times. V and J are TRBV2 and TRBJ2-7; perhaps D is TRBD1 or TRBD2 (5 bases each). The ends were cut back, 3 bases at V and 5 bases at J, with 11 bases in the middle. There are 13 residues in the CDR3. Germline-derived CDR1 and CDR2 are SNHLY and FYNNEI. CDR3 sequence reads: CASSDPGRNEQYF. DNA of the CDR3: TGTGCCAGCAGTGATCCGGGACGGAACGAGCAGTACTTC.

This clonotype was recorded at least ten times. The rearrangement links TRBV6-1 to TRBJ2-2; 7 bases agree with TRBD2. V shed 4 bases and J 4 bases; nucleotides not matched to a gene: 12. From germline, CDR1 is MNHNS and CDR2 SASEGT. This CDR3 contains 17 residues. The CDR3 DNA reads TGTGCCAGCAGTGTAAGCAGGGCGGGAGCGGGCACCGGGGAGCTGTTTTTT. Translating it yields CASSVSRAGAGTGELFF.

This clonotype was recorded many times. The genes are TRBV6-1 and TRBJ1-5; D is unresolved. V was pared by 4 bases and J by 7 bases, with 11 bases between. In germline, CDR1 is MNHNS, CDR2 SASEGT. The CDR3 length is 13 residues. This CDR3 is CASSVRARQPQHF. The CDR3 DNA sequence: TGTGCCAGCAGTGTGAGGGCGAGGCAGCCCCAGCATTTT.

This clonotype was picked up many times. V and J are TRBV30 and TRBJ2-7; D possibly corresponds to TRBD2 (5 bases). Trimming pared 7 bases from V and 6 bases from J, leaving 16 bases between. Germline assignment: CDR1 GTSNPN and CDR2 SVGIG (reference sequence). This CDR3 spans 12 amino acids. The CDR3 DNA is TGTGCCTCACTGGACTTATTTTCCGAGCAGTACTTC. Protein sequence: CASLDLFSEQYF. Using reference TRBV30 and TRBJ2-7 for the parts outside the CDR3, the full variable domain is SQTIHQWPATLVQPVGSPLSLECTVEGTSNPNLYWYRQAAGRGLQLLFYSVGIGQISSEVPQNLSASRPQDRQFILSSKKLLLSDSGFYLCASLDLFSEQYFGPGTRLTVT.

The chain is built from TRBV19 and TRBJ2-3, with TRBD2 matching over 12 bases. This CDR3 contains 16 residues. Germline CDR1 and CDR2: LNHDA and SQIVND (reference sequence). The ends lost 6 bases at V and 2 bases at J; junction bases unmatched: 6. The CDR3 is CASSDRLAGDTDTQYF. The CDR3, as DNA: TGTGCCAGTAGCGACCGACTAGCGGGGGACACAGATACGCAGTATTTT.

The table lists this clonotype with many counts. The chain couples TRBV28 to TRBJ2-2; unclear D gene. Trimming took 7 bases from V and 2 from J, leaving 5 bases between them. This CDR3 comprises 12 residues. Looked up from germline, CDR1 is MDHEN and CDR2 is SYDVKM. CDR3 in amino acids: CASNGNTGELFF. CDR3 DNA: TGTGCCAGCAACGGAAACACCGGGGAGCTGTTTTTT.

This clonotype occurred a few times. The CDR3, as DNA: TGTGCCAGCAGCAACCCGCGCTTGAGGGGGCGGCAAGAGACCCAGTACTTC. Residues: CASSNPRLRGRQETQYF. The chain has TRBV6-1 and TRBJ2-5, with TRBD1 matching 7 bases. Trimming removed 6 bases from V and 2 bases from J; junction bases left unmatched: 15. The CDR3 is 17 amino acids. Per germline, CDR1 MNHNS and CDR2 SASEGT.

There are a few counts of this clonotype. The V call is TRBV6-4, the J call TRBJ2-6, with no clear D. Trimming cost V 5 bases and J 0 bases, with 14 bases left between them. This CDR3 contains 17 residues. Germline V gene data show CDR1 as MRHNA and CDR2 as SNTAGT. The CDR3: CASSPKAVFSGANVLTF. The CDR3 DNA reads TGTGCCAGCAGTCCAAAGGCGGTCTTCTCTGGGGCCAACGTCCTGACTTTC.

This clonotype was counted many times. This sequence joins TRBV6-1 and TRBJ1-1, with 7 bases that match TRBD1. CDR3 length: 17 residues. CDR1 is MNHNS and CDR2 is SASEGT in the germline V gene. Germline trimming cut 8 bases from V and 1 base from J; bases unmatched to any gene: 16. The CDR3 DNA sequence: TGTGCCAGCGGAGGAGCGCAGACAGGGTTAAGGAACACTGAAGCTTTCTTT. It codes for CASGGAQTGLRNTEAFF.

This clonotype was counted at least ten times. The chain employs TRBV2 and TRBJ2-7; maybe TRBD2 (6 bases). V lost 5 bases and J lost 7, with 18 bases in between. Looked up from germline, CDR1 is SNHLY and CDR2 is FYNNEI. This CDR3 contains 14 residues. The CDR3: CASSITQGAGEQYF. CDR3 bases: TGTGCCAGCAGTATAACGCAAGGGGCGGGGGAGCAGTACTTC. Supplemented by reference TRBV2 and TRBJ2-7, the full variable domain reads EPEVTQTPSHQVTQMGQEVILRCVPISNHLYFYWYRQILGQKVEFLVSFYNNEISEKSEIFDDQFSVERPDGSNFTLKIRSTKLEDSAMYFCASSITQGAGEQYFGPGTRLTVT.

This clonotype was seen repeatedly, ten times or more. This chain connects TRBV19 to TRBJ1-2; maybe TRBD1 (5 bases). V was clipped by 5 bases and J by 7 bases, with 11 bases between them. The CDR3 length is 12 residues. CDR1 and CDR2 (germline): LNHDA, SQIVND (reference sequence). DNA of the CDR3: TGTGCCAGTAGTCGAGGGGTTCTTGGCTACACCTTC. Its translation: CASSRGVLGYTF.

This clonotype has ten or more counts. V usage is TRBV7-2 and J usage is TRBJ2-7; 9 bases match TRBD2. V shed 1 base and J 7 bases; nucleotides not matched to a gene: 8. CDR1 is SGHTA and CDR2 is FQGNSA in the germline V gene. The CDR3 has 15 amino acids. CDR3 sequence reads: CASSLGSRGRVEQYF. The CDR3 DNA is TGTGCCAGCAGCTTAGGGTCTCGCGGGAGGGTGGAGCAGTACTTC. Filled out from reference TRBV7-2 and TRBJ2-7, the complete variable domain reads GAGVSQSPSNKVTEKGKDVELRCDPISGHTALYWYRQSLGQGLEFLIYFQGNSAPDKSGLPSDRFSAERTGGSVSTLTIQRTQQEDSAVYLCASSLGSRGRVEQYFGPGTRLTVT.

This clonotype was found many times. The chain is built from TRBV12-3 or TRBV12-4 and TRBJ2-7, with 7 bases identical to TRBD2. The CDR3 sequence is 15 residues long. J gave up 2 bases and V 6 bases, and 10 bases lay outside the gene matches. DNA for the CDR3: TGTGCCAGCAGCCCCGCCGGGACTAACCCCTACGAGCAGTACTTC. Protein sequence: CASSPAGTNPYEQYF.

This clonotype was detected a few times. The CDR3, as DNA: TGTGCCAGTAGTATGGGACAGTCCTTCTCTGGAAACACCATATATTTT. This sequence encodes CASSMGQSFSGNTIYF. The chain is built from TRBV19 and TRBJ1-3, with 7 positions matching TRBD1. Trimming removed 3 bases from V and 0 bases from J; junction bases left unmatched: 5. The CDR3 has 16 amino acids. CDR1 and CDR2 from the germline V gene are LNHDA and SQIVND (reference sequence).

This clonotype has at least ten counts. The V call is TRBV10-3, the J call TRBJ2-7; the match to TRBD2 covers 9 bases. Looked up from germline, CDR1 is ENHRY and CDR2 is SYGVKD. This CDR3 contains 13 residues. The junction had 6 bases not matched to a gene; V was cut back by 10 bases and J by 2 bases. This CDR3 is CATLSGRTYEQYF. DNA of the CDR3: TGTGCCACCCTTAGCGGGAGAACCTACGAGCAGTACTTC.

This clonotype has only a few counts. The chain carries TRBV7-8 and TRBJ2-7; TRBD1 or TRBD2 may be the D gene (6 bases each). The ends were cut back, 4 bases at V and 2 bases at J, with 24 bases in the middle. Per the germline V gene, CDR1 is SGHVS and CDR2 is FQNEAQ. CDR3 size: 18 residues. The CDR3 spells CASSSRSGAGPGTYEQYF. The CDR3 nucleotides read TGTGCCAGCAGCTCAAGATCGGGGGCGGGCCCCGGGACCTACGAGCAGTACTTC.

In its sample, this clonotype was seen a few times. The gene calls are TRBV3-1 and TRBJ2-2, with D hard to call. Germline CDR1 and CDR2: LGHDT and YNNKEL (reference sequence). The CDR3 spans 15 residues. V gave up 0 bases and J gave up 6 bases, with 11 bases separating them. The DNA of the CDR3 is TGTGCCAGCAGCCAAGAAACTTACAACCCCGGGGAGCTGTTTTTT. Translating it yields CASSQETYNPGELFF.

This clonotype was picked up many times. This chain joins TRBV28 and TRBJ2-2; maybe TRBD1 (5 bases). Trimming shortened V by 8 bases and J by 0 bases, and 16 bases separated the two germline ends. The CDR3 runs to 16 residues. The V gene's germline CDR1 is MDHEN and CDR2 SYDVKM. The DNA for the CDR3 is TGTGCCAGCGGTAGGGTAACAGGCGCGAACACCGGGGAGCTGTTTTTT. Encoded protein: CASGRVTGANTGELFF.

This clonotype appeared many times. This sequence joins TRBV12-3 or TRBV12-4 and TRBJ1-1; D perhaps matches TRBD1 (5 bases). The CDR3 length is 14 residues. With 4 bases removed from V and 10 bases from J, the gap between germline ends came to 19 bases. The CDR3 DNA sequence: TGTGCCAGCAGTTCTACCACCAGGGTAGGTGTAGCTTTCTTT. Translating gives CASSSTTRVGVAFF.

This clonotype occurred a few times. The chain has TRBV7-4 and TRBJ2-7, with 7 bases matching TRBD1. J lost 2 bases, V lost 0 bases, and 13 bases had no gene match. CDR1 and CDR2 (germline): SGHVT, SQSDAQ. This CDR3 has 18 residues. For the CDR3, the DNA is TGTGCCAGCAGCTTAGCGCCAGGTAAAGACAGGGTAGCCTACGAGCAGTACTTC. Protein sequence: CASSLAPGKDRVAYEQYF.

The CDR3 is CAWSDPYSSYEQYF. In nucleotides, the CDR3 is TGTGCCTGGAGTGACCCGTATAGCTCCTACGAGCAGTACTTC. V and J are TRBV30 and TRBJ2-7; D unclear. CDR3 length: 14 residues. Trimming pared 1 base from V and 0 bases from J, leaving 10 bases between. CDR1 and CDR2 (germline): GTSNPN, SVGIG (reference sequence). Full variable domain (outside the CDR3, taken from reference TRBV30 and TRBJ2-7): SQTIHQWPATLVQPVGSPLSLECTVEGTSNPNLYWYRQAAGRGLQLLFYSVGIGQISSEVPQNLSASRPQDRQFILSSKKLLLSDSGFYLCAWSDPYSSYEQYFGPGTRLTVT.

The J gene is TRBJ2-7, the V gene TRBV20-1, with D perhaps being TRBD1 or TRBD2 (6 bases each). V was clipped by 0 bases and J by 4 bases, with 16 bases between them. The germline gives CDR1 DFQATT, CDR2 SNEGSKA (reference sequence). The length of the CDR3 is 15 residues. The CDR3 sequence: CSARDLRGAEYEQYF. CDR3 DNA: TGCAGTGCTAGAGATTTGAGGGGGGCCGAATACGAGCAGTACTTC.